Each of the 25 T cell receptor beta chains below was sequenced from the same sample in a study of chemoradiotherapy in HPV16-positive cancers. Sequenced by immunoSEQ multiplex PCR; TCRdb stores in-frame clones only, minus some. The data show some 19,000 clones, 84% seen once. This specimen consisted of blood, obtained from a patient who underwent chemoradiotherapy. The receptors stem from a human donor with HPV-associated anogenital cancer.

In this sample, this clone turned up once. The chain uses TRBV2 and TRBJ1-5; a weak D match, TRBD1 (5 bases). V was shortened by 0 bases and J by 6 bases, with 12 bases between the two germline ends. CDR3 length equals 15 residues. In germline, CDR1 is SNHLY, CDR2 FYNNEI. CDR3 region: CASSEARGAGQPQHF. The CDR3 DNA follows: TGTGCCAGCAGTGAAGCGCGAGGGGCGGGTCAGCCCCAGCATTTT.

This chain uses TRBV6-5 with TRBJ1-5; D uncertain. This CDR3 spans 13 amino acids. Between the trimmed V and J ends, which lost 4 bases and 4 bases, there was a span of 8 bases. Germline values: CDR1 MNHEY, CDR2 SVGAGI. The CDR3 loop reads CASSFSPNQPQHF. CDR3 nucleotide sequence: TGTGCCAGCAGTTTTTCCCCAAATCAGCCCCAGCATTTT.

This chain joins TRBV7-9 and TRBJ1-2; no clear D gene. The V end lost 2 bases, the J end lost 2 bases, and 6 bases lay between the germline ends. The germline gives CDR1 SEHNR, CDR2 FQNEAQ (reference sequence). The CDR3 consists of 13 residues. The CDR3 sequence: CASSLSWNYGYTF. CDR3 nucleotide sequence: TGTGCCAGCAGCTTAAGCTGGAACTATGGCTACACCTTC.

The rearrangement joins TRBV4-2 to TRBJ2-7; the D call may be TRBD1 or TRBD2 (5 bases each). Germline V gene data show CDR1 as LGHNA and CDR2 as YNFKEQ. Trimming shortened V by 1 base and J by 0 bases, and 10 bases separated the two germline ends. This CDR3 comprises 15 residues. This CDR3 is CASSQGGDGSYEQYF. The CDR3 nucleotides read TGTGCCAGCAGCCAAGGAGGGGACGGCTCCTACGAGCAGTACTTC.

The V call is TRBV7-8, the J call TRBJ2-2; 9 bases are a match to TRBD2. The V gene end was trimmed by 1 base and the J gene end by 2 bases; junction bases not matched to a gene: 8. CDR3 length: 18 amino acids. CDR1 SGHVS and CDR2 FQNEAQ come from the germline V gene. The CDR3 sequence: CASSLDPAGGLNTGELFF. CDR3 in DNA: TGTGCCAGCAGCTTAGATCCAGCGGGGGGACTAAACACCGGGGAGCTGTTTTTT.

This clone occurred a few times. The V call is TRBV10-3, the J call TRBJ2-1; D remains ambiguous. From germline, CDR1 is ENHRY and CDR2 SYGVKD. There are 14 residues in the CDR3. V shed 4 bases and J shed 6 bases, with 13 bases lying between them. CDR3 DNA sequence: TGTGCCATCAGTGCGTCGGCCTCGGGCAATGAGCAGTTCTTC. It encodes CAISASASGNEQFF.

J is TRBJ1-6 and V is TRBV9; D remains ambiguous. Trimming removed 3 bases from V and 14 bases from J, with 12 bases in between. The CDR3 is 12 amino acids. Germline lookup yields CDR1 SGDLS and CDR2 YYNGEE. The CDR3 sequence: CASSAEGSTLHF. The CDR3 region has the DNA TGTGCCAGCAGCGCGGAAGGGAGCACCCTCCACTTT.

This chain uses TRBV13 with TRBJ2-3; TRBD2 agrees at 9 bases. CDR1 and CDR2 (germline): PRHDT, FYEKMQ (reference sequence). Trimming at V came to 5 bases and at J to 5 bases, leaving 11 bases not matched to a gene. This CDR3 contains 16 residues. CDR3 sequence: CASSPVAGGPGDTQYF. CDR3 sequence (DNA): TGTGCCAGCAGCCCCGTGGCGGGGGGGCCTGGAGATACGCAGTATTTT.

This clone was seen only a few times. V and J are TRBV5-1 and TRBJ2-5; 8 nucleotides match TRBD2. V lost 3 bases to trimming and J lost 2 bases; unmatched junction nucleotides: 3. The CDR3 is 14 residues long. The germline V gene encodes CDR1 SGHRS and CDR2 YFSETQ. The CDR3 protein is CASSSERGQETQYF. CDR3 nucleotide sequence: TGCGCCAGCAGCTCTGAGCGGGGGCAAGAGACCCAGTACTTC.

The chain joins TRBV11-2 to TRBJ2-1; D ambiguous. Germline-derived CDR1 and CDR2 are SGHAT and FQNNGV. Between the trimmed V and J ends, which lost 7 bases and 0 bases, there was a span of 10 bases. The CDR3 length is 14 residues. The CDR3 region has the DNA TGTGCCAGCACCGACAAGTCCTCCTACAATGAGCAGTTCTTC. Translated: CASTDKSSYNEQFF.

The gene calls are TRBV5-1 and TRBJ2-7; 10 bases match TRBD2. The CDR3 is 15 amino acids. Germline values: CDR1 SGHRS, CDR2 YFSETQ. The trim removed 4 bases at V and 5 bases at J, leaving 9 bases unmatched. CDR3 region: CASSPLAGGLNEQYF. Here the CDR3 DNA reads TGCGCCAGCAGCCCGTTAGCGGGGGGATTAAACGAGCAGTACTTC.

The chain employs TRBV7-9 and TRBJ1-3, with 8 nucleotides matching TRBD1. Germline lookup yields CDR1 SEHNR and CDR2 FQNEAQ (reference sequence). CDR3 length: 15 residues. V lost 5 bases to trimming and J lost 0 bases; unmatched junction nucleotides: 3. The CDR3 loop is CASSRGTGSGNTIYF. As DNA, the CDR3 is TGTGCCAGCAGCCGTGGGACAGGCTCTGGAAACACCATATATTTT.

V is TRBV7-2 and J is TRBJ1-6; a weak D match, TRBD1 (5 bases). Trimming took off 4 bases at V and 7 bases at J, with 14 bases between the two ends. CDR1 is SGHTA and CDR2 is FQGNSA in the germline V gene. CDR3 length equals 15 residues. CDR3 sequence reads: CASSSSRGNNSPLHF. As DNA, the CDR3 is TGTGCCAGCAGCTCTAGTAGGGGTAACAATTCACCCCTCCACTTT.

This CDR3 is CASSLPGTGISYEQYF. The CDR3 DNA follows: TGTGCCAGCAGTTTACCCGGGACAGGGATTTCCTACGAGCAGTACTTC. This sequence joins TRBV28 and TRBJ2-7; TRBD1 matches 9 bases. Losses at the gene ends were 2 bases for V and 1 base for J; bases not matched to a gene: 6. The V gene's germline CDR1 is MDHEN and CDR2 SYDVKM. CDR3 size: 16 residues. Drawing the rest from reference TRBV28 and TRBJ2-7, the complete variable domain is DVKVTQSSRYLVKRTGEKVFLECVQDMDHENMFWYRQDPGLGLRLIYFSYDVKMKEKGDIPEGYSVSREKKERFSLILESASTNQTSMYLCASSLPGTGISYEQYFGPGTRLTVT.

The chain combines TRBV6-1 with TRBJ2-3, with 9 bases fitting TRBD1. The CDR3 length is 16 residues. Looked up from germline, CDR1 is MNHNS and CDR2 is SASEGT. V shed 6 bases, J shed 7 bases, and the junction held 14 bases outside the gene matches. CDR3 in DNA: TGTGCCAGCAGCGAAACCCGGGACAGGGTGACGAATACGCAGTATTTT. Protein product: CASSETRDRVTNTQYF.

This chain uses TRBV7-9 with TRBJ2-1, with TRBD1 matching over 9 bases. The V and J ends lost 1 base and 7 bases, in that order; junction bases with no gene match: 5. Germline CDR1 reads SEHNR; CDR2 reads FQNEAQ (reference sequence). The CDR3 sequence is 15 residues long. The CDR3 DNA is TGTGCCAGCAGCTTAGGGACAGGGGAGGTGAATGAGCAGTTCTTC. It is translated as CASSLGTGEVNEQFF.

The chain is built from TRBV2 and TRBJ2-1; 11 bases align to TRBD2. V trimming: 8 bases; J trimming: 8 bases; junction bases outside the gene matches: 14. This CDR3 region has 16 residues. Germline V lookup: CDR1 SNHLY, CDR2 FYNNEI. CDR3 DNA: TGTGCCAGCCCCCCTAGCGGGGGGCTAACTTTGGATGAGCAGTTCTTC. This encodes CASPPSGGLTLDEQFF.

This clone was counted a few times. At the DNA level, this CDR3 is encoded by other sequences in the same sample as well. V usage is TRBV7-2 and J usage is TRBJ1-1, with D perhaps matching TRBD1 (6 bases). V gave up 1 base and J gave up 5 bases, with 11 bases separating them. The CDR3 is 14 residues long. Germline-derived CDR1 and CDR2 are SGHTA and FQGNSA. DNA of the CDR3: TGTGCCAGCAGCTTAGGGAGCCAGGGGACTGAAGCTTTCTTT. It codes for CASSLGSQGTEAFF.

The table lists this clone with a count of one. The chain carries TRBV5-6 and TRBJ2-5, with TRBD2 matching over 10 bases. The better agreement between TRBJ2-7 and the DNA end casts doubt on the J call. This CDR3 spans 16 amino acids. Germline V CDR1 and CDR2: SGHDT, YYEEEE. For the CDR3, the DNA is TGTGCCAGCAGCCTAGGACTAGCGGTGATCTCCTACGAGCAGTACTTC. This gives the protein CASSLGLAVISYEQYF.

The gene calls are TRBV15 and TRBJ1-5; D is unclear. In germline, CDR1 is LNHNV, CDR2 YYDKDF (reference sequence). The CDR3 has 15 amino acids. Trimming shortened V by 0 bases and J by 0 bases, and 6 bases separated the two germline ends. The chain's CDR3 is CATSRDPYSNQPQHF. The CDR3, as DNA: TGTGCCACCAGCAGAGACCCTTATAGCAATCAGCCCCAGCATTTT. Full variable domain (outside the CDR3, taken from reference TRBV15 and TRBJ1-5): DAMVIQNPRYQVTQFGKPVTLSCSQTLNHNVMYWYQQKSSQAPKLLFHYYDKDFNNEADTPDNFQSRRPNTSFCFLDIRSPGLGDTAMYLCATSRDPYSNQPQHFGDGTRLSIL.

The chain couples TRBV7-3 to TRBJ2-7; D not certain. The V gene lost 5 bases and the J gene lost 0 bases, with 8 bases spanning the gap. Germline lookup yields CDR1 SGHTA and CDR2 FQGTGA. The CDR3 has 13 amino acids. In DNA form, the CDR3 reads TGTGCCAGCAGCCCCGGTTACTCCTACGAGCAGTACTTC. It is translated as CASSPGYSYEQYF.

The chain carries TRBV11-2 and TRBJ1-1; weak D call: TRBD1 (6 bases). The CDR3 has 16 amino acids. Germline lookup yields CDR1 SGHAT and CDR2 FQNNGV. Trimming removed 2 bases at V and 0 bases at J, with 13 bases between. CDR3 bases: TGTGCCAGCAGCTTATACTGGAACAGGGTGAACACTGAAGCTTTCTTT. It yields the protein CASSLYWNRVNTEAFF.

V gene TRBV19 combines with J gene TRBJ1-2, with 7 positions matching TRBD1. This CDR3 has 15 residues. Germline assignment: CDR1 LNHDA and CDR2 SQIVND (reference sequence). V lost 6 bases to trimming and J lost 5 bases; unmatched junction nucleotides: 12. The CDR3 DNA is TGTGCCAGTAGCCGACAGGGCCCACTAGAATATGGCTACACCTTC. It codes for CASSRQGPLEYGYTF. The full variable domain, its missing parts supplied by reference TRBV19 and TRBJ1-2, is DGGITQSPKYLFRKEGQNVTLSCEQNLNHDAMYWYRQDPGQGLRLIYYSQIVNDFQKGDIAEGYSVSREKKESFPLTVTSAQKNPTAFYLCASSRQGPLEYGYTFGSGTRLTVV.

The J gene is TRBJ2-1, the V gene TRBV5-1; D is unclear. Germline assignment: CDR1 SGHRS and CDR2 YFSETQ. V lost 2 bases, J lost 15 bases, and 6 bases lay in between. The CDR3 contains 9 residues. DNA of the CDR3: TGCGCCAGCAGCTTTTTATGGTTCTTC. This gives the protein CASSFLWFF.

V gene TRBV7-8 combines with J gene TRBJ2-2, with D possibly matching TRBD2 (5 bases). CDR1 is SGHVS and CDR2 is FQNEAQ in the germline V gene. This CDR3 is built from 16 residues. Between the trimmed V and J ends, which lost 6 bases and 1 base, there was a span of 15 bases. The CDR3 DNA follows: TGTGCCAGCAGACCCCTCGGGGTCGGGAACACCGGGGAGCTGTTTTTT. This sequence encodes CASRPLGVGNTGELFF.